The rows below give T cell receptor beta chains drawn from one sample of a study of cytomegalovirus exposure and HLA in healthy donors. This table comes from immunoSEQ multiplex PCR, and its TCRdb copy is limited to in-frame clones, with some not included. The sample lists 110,000 or so clones, 82% seen once, with roughly 2.5% in the top ten. Material: PBMCs. Every receptor here comes from a woman between 18 and 29 years old in good health and CMV-seronegative. Both conserved end residues are part of each CDR3. The D gene is left open where the match is weak. For some rows the clone size is stated as once, few or many, or as a class when expanded; others skip it.

cdr3_length j_call d_call v_call clone_size cdr3_aa cdr3_nt
17 TRBJ2-1 NA TRBV28 NA CASSSFALAVTYNEQFF TGTGCCAGCAGTTCTTTCGCGTTAGCGGTCACCTACAATGAGCAGTTCTTC
12 TRBJ1-2 NA TRBV14 NA CASSPGGYGYTF TGTGCCAGCAGCCCGGGGGGGTATGGCTACACCTTC
14 TRBJ2-7 TRBD1 TRBV5-1 NA CASSEISGGGEQYF TGCGCCAGCAGCGAAATCTCAGGGGGCGGCGAGCAGTACTTC
13 TRBJ2-2 NA TRBV19 NA CASSMSYSGELFF TGTGCCAGTAGTATGTCATACTCCGGGGAGCTGTTTTTT
14 TRBJ1-5 TRBD1 TRBV2 NA CASRLDRGRQPQHF TGTGCCAGCAGGTTAGACAGGGGAAGACAGCCCCAGCATTTT
15 TRBJ2-1 NA TRBV7-9 NA CASTFGDTSYNEQFF TGTGCCAGCACCTTTGGGGACACTTCTTACAATGAGCAGTTCTTC
16 TRBJ2-1 TRBD2 TRBV28 once CASSLPGLAGVSEQFF TGTGCCAGCAGTTTACCGGGACTAGCGGGAGTAAGTGAGCAGTTCTTC
15 TRBJ2-1 TRBD2 TRBV5-1 NA CASSLPSGEYNEQFF TGCGCCAGCAGCTTGCCTAGCGGGGAATACAATGAGCAGTTCTTC
12 TRBJ1-2 TRBD1 TRBV5-8 NA CASSRDRVGYTF TGTGCCAGCAGCCGAGACAGGGTAGGCTACACCTTC
15 TRBJ1-4 NA TRBV7-2 NA CASSFRQTTNEKLFF TGTGCCAGCAGCTTCCGACAGACAACTAATGAAAAACTGTTTTTT
14 TRBJ2-7 NA TRBV6-5 few CASSSLLMGYEQYF TGTGCCAGCAGTTCACTATTGATGGGTTACGAGCAGTACTTC
14 TRBJ2-1 NA TRBV9 once CASRARGIEGEQFF TGTGCCAGCAGGGCTAGAGGTATAGAAGGTGAGCAGTTCTTC
15 TRBJ1-6 NA TRBV9 few CASSVGQSYNSPLHF TGTGCCAGCAGCGTAGGACAGTCCTATAATTCACCCCTCCACTTT
16 TRBJ1-4 NA TRBV4-3 NA CASSQDYAGSGEKLFF TGCGCCAGCAGCCAAGATTACGCAGGGTCAGGGGAAAAACTGTTTTTT
14 TRBJ2-3 NA TRBV7-2 few CASSLGYGTDTQYF TGTGCCAGCAGCTTAGGTTATGGCACAGATACGCAGTATTTT
15 TRBJ2-7 TRBD1 TRBV5-5 few CASSLEWTGAYEQYF TGTGCCAGCAGCTTGGAGTGGACAGGAGCCTACGAGCAGTACTTC
15 TRBJ1-1 TRBD1 TRBV7-9 medium-sized CASSTQSKGATEAFF TGTGCCAGCAGCACCCAGTCAAAGGGGGCCACTGAAGCTTTCTTT
13 TRBJ1-5 NA TRBV6-5 NA CASSSEGRQPQHF TGTGCCAGCAGTTCGGAGGGACGGCAGCCCCAGCATTTC
14 TRBJ1-3 NA TRBV4-3 NA CASSPRDTGNTIYF TGCGCCAGCAGCCCCAGGGATACTGGAAACACCATATATTTT
13 TRBJ1-1 NA TRBV6-5 NA CASSDTKNTEAFF TGTGCCAGCAGTGACACAAAGAACACTGAAGCTTTCTTT
16 TRBJ1-2 TRBD1 TRBV19 NA CASSIERTGQSYGYTF TGTGCCAGTAGTATAGAGAGGACAGGGCAAAGTTACGGCTACACCTTC
14 TRBJ2-2 TRBD1 TRBV29-1 once CSVRDSTNTGELFF TGCAGCGTCAGGGACAGTACGAACACCGGGGAGCTGTTTTTT